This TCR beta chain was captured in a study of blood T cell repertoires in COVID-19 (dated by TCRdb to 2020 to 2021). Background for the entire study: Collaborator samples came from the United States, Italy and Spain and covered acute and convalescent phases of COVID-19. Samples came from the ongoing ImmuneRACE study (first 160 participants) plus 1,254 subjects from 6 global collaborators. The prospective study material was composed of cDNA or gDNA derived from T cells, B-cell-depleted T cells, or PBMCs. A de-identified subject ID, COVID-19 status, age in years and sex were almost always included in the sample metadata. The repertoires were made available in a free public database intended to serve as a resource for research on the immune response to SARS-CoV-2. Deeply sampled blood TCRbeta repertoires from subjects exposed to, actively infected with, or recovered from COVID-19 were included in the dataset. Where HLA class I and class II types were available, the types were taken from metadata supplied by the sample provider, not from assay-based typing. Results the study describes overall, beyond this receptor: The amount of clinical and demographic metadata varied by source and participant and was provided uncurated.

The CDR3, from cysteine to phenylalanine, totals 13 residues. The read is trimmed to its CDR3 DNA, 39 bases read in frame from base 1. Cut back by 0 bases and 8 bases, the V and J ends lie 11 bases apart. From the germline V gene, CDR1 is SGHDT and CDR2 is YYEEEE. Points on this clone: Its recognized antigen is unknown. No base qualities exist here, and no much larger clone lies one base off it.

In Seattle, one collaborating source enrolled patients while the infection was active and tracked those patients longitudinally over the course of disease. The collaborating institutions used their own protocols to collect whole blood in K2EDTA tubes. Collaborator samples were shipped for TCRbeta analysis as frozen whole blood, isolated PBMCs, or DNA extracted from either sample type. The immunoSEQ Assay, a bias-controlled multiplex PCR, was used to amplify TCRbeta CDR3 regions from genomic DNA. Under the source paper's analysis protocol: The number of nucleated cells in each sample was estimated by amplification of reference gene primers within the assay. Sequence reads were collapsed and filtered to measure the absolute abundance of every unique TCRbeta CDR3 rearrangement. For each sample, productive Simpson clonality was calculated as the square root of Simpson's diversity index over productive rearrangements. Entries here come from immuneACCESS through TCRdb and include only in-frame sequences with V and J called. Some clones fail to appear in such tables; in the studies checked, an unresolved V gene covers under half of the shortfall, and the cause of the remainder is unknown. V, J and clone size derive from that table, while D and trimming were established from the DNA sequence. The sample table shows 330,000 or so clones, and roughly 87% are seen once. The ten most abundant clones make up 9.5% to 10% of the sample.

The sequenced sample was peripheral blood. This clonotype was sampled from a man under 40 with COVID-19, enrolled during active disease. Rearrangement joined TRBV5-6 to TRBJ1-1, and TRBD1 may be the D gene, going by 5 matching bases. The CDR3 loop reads CASSLVVAGEAFF. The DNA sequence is TGTGCCAGCAGCTTGGTGGTGGCAGGGGAAGCTTTCTTT.